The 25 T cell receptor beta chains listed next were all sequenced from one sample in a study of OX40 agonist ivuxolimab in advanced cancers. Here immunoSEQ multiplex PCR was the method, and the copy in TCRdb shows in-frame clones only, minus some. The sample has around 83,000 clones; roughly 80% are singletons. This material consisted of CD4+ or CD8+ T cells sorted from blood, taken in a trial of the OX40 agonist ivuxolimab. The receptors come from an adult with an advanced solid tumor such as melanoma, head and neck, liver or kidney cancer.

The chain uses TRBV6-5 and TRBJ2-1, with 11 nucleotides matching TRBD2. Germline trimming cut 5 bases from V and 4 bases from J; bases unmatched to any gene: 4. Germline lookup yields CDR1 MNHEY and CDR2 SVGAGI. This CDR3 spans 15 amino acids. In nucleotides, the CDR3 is TGTGCCAGCAGTCGAACTAGCGGGGGTTACAATGAGCAGTTCTTC. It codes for CASSRTSGGYNEQFF.

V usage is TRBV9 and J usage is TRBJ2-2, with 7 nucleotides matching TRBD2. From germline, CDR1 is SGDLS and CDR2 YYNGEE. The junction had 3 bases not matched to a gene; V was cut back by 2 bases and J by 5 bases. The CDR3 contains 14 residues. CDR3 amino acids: CASSVGGGTGELFF. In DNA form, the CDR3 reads TGTGCCAGCAGCGTTGGGGGAGGGACCGGGGAGCTGTTTTTT.

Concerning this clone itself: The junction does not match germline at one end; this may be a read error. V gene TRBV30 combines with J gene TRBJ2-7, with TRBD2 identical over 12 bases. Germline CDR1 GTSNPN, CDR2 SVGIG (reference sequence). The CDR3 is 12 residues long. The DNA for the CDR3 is TGTGCCTGGAGTCCTCCGGGACTAGCGGGCAGCTTC. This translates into CAWSPPGLAGSF. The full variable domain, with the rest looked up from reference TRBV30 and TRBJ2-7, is SQTIHQWPATLVQPVGSPLSLECTVEGTSNPNLYWYRQAAGRGLQLLFYSVGIGQISSEVPQNLSASRPQDRQFILSSKKLLLSDSGFYLCAWSPPGLAGSFGPGTRLTVT.

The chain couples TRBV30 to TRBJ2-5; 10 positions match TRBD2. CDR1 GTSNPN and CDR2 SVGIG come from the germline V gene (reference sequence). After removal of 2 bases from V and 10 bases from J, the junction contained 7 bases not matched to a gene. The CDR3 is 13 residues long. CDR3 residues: CAWSRTSGPGQYF. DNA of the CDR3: TGTGCCTGGAGTAGGACTAGCGGTCCGGGCCAGTACTTC.

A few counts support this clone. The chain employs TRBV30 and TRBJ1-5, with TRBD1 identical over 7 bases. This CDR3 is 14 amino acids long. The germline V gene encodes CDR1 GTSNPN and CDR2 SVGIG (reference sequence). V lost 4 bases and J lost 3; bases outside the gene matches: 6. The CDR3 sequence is CAWTAGQPNQPQHF. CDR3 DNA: TGTGCCTGGACCGCGGGACAGCCCAATCAGCCCCAGCATTTT.

Written as DNA, the CDR3 is TGTGCCAGCAGCCCAGGGTCAGCTAATGAAAAACTGTTTTTT. Translated: CASSPGSANEKLFF. This rearrangement joins TRBV11-2 to TRBJ1-4; maybe TRBD1 (5 bases). This CDR3 has 14 amino acids. V lost 5 bases, J lost 3 bases, and 10 bases lay in between. Germline lookup yields CDR1 SGHAT and CDR2 FQNNGV.

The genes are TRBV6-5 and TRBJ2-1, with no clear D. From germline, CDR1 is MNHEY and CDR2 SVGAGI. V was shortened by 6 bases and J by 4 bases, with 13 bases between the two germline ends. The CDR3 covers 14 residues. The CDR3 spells CASSLEQPYNEQFF. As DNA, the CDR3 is TGTGCCAGCAGCTTGGAACAGCCGTACAATGAGCAGTTCTTC.

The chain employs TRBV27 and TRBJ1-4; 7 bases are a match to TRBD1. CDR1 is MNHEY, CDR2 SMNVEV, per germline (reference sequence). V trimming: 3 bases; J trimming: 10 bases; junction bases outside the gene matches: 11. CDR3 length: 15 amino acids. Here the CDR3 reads CASSFTGTVLGKLFF. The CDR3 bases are TGTGCCAGCAGTTTCACCGGGACAGTCCTAGGAAAACTGTTTTTT.

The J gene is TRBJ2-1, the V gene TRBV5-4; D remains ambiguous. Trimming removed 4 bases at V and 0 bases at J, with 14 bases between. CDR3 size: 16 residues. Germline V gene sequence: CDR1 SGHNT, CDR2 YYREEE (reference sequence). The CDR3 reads CASSPMTRSSYNEQFF. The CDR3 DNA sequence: TGTGCCAGCAGCCCGATGACCAGAAGCTCCTACAATGAGCAGTTCTTC.

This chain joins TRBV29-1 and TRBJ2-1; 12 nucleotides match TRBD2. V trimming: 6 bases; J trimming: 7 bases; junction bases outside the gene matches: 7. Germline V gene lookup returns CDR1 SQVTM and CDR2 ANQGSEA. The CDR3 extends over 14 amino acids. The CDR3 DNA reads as TGCAGCGTAGACCTAGCGGGGGGGAATAATGAGCAGTTCTTC. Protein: CSVDLAGGNNEQFF.

DNA of the CDR3: TGTGCCAGCAGCATCGGGACTAGCGGGGGGGCCCAAGAGACCCAGTACTTC. The encoded protein is CASSIGTSGGAQETQYF. The chain carries TRBV9 and TRBJ2-5; 16 bases agree with TRBD2. This CDR3 is built from 17 residues. V shed 4 bases, J shed 1 base, and the junction held 4 bases outside the gene matches. CDR1 is SGDLS, CDR2 YYNGEE, per germline. Variable domain in full (rest from reference TRBV9 and TRBJ2-5): DSGVTQTPKHLITATGQRVTLRCSPRSGDLSVYWYQQSLDQGLQFLIQYYNGEERAKGNILERFSAQQFPDLHSELNLSSLELGDSALYFCASSIGTSGGAQETQYFGPGTRLLVL.

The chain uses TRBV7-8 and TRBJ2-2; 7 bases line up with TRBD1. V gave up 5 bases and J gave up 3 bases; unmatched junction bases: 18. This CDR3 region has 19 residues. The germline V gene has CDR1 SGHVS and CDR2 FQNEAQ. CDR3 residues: CASSPDSGGRPEDTGELFF. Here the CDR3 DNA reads TGTGCCAGCAGCCCGGACTCAGGGGGTCGGCCCGAGGACACCGGGGAGCTGTTTTTT.

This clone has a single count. The CDR3 sequence is CASSEYPGGTEAFF. The CDR3 DNA follows: TGCGCCAGCAGTGAGTATCCAGGGGGCACTGAAGCTTTCTTT. The chain links TRBV10-2 to TRBJ1-1, with 7 bases aligning to TRBD1. The J segment lost 4 bases and the V segment lost 1 base, leaving 3 bases of the junction unmatched. Germline values: CDR1 WSHSY, CDR2 SAAADI. The CDR3 length is 14 residues.

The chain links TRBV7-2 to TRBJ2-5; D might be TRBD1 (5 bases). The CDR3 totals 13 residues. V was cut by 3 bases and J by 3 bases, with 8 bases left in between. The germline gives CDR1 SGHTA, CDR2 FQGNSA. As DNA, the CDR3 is TGTGCCAGCAGCTTCTCCAGGGAAGAGACCCAGTACTTC. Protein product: CASSFSREETQYF.

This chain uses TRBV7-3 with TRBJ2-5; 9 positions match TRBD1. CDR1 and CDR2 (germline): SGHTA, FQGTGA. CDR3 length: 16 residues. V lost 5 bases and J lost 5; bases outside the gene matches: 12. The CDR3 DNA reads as TGTGCCAGCAGCCCCGGACAGGGGCGTAGGGGGGAGACCCAGTACTTC. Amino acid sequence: CASSPGQGRRGETQYF. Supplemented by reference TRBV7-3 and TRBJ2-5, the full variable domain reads GAGVSQTPSNKVTEKGKYVELRCDPISGHTALYWYRQSLGQGPEFLIYFQGTGAADDSGLPNDRFFAVRPEGSVSTLKIQRTERGDSAVYLCASSPGQGRRGETQYFGPGTRLLVL.

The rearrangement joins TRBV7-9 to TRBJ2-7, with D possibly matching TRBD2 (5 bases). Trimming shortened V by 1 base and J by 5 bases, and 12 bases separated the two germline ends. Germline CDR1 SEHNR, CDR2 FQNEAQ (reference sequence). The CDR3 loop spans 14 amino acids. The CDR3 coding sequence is TGTGCCAGCAGCTTAGTTATCGCGGGTAACGAGCAGTACTTC. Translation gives CASSLVIAGNEQYF.

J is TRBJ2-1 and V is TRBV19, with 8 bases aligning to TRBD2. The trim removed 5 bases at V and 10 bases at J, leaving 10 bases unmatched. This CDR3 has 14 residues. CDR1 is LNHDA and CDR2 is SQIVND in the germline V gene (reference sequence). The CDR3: CASSHSGGLEEQFF. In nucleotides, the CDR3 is TGTGCCAGTAGTCACAGCGGGGGCTTGGAGGAGCAGTTCTTC.

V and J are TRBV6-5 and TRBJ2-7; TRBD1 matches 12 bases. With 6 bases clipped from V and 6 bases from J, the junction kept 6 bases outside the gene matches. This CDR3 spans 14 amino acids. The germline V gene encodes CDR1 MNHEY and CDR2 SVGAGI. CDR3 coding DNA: TGTGCCAGCAGACCGGGACAGGGGGCTTTCGAGCAGTACTTC. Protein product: CASRPGQGAFEQYF.

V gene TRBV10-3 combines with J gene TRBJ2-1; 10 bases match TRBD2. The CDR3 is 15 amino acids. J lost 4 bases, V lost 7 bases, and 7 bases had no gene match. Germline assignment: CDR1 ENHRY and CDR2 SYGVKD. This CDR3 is CAITDSGGLYNEQFF. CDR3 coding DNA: TGTGCCATCACCGATAGCGGGGGGCTATACAATGAGCAGTTCTTC.

CDR3 DNA sequence: TGCGCCAGCAGCACAACAGGAGGAGAGACCCAGTACTTC. This codes for CASSTTGGETQYF. The chain employs TRBV5-1 and TRBJ2-5; D is tentatively TRBD1 or TRBD2 (5 bases each). This CDR3 region has 13 residues. Germline values: CDR1 SGHRS, CDR2 YFSETQ. The V gene lost 4 bases and the J gene lost 4 bases, with 11 bases spanning the gap.

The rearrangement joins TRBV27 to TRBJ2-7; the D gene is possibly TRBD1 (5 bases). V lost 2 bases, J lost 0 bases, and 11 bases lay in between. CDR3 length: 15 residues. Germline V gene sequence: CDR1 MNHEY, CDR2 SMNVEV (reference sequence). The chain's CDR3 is CASSLRQGSSYEQYF. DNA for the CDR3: TGTGCCAGCAGTTTACGGCAGGGCAGCTCCTACGAGCAGTACTTC.

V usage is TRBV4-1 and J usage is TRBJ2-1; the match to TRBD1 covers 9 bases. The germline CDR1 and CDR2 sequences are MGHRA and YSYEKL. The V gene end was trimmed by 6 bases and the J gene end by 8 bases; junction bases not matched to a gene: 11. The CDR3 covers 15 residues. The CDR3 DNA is TGCGCCAGCAGTCCCGGACAGGGGAAACGTGATGAGCAGTTCTTC. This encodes CASSPGQGKRDEQFF.

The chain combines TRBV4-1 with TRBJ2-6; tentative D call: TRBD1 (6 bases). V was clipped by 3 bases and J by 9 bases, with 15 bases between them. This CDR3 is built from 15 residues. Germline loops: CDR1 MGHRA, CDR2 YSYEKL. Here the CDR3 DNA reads TGCGCCAGCAGCCACTCGGACAGCCGTAGCAACGTCCTGACTTTC. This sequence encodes CASSHSDSRSNVLTF.

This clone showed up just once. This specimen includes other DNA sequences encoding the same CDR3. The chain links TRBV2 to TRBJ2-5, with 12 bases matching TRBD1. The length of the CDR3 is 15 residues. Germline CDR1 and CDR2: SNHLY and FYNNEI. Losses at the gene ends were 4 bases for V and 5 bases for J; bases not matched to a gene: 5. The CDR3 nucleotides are TGTGCCAGCAGTGGGGGACAGGGGGCTTGGGAGACCCAGTACTTC. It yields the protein CASSGGQGAWETQYF.

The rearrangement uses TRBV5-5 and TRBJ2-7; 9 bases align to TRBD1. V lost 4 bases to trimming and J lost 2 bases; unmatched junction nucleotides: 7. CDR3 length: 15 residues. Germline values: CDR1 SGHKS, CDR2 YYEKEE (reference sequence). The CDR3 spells CASSLLRDRAYEQYF. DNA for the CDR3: TGTGCCAGCAGCCTGCTAAGGGACAGGGCCTACGAGCAGTACTTC.